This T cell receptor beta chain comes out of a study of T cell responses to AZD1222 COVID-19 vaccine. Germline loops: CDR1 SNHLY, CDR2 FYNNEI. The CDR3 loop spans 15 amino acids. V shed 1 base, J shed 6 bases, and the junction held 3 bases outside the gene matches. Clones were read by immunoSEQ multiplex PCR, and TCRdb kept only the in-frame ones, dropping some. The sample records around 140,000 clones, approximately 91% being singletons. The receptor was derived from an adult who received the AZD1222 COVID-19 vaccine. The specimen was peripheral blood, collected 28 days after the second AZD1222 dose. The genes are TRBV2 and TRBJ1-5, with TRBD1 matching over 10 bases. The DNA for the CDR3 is TGTGCCAGCAGTGAAGGGACAGGGGGTTCTCAGCCCCAGCATTTT. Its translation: CASSEGTGGSQPQHF.